This T cell receptor (beta chain) was sequenced during a study of blood T cell repertoires in COVID-19. Overall study context: T cells, B-cell-depleted T cells, or PBMCs supplied cDNA or gDNA.

The length of the CDR3 is 15 residues. From germline, CDR1 is SGHRS and CDR2 YFSETQ. J lost 1 base, V lost 4 bases, and 6 bases had no gene match. Libraries were prepared by immunoSEQ multiplex PCR; TCRdb keeps only in-frame clonotypes and omits some of them. The table lists 280,000 or so clones, roughly four fifths of them singletons. The V gene is TRBV5-1, the J gene TRBJ2-5, with TRBD1 matching 8 bases. The TCR comes from a woman aged 50 to 65 who had recovered from COVID-19. Material for sequencing was peripheral blood. Here the CDR3 DNA reads TGCGCCAGCAGCCCCGGACAGGGATTCCAAGAGACCCAGTACTTC. Its translation is CASSPGQGFQETQYF.